The present TCR beta chain was sequenced within a study of blood T cell repertoires in COVID-19. The CDR3 covers 19 residues. Germline V gene lookup returns CDR1 LGHNA and CDR2 YSLEER. The trim removed 4 bases at V and 4 bases at J, leaving 13 bases unmatched. Authors' analysis steps: It was from reference gene primer amplification that nucleated cell counts were estimated. Profiled with immunoSEQ multiplex PCR; TCRdb holds only in-frame clones, not every one. V and J calls plus clone size are reproduced from that table; the DNA served to infer D and trimming. The data hold more than 110,000 clones, with 77% observed a single time.

The gene calls are TRBV4-3 and TRBJ2-2; 12 positions match TRBD2. Sequencing was performed on peripheral blood. This TCR derives from a woman in her forties or fifties with active or convalescent COVID-19. The CDR3 nucleotides are TGCGCCAGCAGCCCCCCCGGGGGGACTAGCGGGTCTTCCACCGGGGAGCTGTTTTTT. Amino acid sequence: CASSPPGGTSGSSTGELFF.